These 4 T cell receptor beta chains were sequenced from one sample in a study of OX40 agonist ivuxolimab in advanced cancers. Using immunoSEQ multiplex PCR, the repertoire was profiled, and TCRdb retains in-frame clones only, with some absent. The top ten hold about 0.6% of the sample, which has approximately 43,000 clones, around 89% seen once. The sample here was CD4+ or CD8+ T cells sorted from blood, taken in a trial of the OX40 agonist ivuxolimab. The source is an adult with an advanced solid tumor such as melanoma, head and neck, liver or kidney cancer.

This chain joins TRBV7-3 and TRBJ2-2, with D perhaps TRBD2 (6 bases). Per germline, CDR1 SGHTA and CDR2 FQGTGA. With 4 bases removed from V and 1 base from J, the gap between germline ends came to 10 bases. The CDR3 totals 15 residues. CDR3 sequence (DNA): TGTGCCAGCAGCTACAGGCGGGAGAACACCGGGGAGCTGTTTTTT. This sequence encodes CASSYRRENTGELFF.

This clone was counted a single time. The chain carries TRBV27 and TRBJ1-5, with D tentatively TRBD1 (6 bases). Looked up from germline, CDR1 is MNHEY and CDR2 is SMNVEV (reference sequence). The CDR3 totals 12 residues. Trimming stripped 8 bases from V and 6 bases from J, with 11 bases between. The CDR3 bases are TGTGCCAGCGCCGGGGGCGGTCAGCCCCAGCATTTT. It is translated as CASAGGGQPQHF.

The V and J genes are TRBV9 and TRBJ2-5; D not resolved. TRBJ2-7 matches the DNA end more closely, so the J call is doubtful. CDR3 length: 14 residues. Germline V gene data show CDR1 as SGDLS and CDR2 as YYNGEE. The CDR3 coding sequence is TGTGCCAGCAGCGTAGAGATCCAGAGCTACGAGCAGTACTTC. This encodes CASSVEIQSYEQYF.

V gene TRBV2 combines with J gene TRBJ1-6; maybe TRBD1 (5 bases). This CDR3 region has 16 residues. Deletions cut 7 bases from V and 5 bases from J, with 18 bases between. Germline assignment: CDR1 SNHLY and CDR2 FYNNEI. CDR3 in DNA: TGTGCCAGCACGATGGGACGGTCGATCAATAATTCACCCCTCCACTTT. This gives the protein CASTMGRSINNSPLHF.